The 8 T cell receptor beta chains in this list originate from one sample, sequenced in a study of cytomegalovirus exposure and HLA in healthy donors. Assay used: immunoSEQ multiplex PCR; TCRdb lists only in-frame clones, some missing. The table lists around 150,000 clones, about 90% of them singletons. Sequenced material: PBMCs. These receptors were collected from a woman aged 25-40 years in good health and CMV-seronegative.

CDR3 sequence: CASSRQGVGYTF. CDR3 nucleotide sequence: TGTGCCAGCAGTCGACAGGGGGTCGGCTACACCTTC. V and J are TRBV27 and TRBJ1-2, with TRBD1 matching 9 bases. Germline V lookup: CDR1 MNHEY, CDR2 SMNVEV (reference sequence). Trimming removed 5 bases from V and 8 bases from J; junction bases left unmatched: 3. The CDR3 loop spans 12 amino acids.

CDR3 in amino acids: CAWSRPSMNTEAFF. The CDR3 coding sequence is TGTGCCTGGAGTCGGCCCTCTATGAACACTGAAGCTTTCTTT. J is TRBJ1-1 and V is TRBV30; D ambiguous. The germline V gene encodes CDR1 GTSNPN and CDR2 SVGIG (reference sequence). The CDR3 sequence is 14 residues long. Trimming took off 2 bases at V and 0 bases at J, with 10 bases between the two ends.

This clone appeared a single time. The CDR3 sequence is CATDWTGGNTEAFF. The CDR3 nucleotides read TGTGCCACCGATTGGACAGGGGGCAATACTGAAGCTTTCTTT. The chain uses TRBV2 and TRBJ1-1, with 11 bases fitting TRBD1. This CDR3 region has 14 residues. Germline trimming cut 10 bases from V and 5 bases from J; bases unmatched to any gene: 9. In germline, CDR1 is SNHLY, CDR2 FYNNEI.

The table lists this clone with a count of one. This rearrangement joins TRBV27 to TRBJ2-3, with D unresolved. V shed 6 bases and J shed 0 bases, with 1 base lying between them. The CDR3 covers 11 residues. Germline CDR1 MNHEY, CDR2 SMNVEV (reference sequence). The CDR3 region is CASRSTDTQYF. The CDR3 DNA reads TGTGCCAGCAGGAGCACAGATACGCAGTATTTT.

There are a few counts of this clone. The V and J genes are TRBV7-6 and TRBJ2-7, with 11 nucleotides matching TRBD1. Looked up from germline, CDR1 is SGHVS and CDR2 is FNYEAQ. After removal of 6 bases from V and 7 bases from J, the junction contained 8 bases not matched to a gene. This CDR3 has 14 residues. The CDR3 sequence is CASSLDRGQGEQYF. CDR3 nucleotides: TGTGCCAGCAGTCTGGACAGGGGGCAAGGGGAGCAGTACTTC.

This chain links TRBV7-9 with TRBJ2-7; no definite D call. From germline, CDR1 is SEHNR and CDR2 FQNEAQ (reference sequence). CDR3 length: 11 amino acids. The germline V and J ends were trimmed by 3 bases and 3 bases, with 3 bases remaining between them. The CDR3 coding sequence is TGTGCCAGCAGCTTGCACTACGAGCAGTACTTC. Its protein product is CASSLHYEQYF.

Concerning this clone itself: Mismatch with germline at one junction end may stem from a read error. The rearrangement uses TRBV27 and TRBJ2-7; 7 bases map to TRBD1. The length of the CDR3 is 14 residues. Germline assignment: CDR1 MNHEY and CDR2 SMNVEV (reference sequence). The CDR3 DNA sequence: TGTGCCAGCAGTTCTGACAGGGCCTCCTACAAGCAGTACTTC. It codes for CASSSDRASYKQYF.

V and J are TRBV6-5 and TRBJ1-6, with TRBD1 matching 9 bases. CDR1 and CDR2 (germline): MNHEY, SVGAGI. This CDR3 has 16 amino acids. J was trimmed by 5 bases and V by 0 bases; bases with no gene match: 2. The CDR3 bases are TGTGCCAGCAGTTACTCTGGACAGGGGAATAATTCACCCCTCCACTTT. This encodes CASSYSGQGNNSPLHF.